A selection of T cell receptor beta chains follows, all from one sample in a study of CD8+CD57+ T cells in acquired aplastic anemia. TCRdb called the reads again in MiXCR, with one record for every CDR3 protein. Of 150,000 to 200,000 distinct CDR3 sequences in the sample, approximately 48% were seen once. The sequenced sample was sorted CD4+, CD8+, or CD8+CD57+ T cells (not recorded which) from PBMCs. These receptors all stem from a human donor with aplastic anemia. Both conserved end residues are part of each CDR3. A D gene is named only where the DNA matches it firmly. Size values are once, few and many counts, or a class for expanded clones, and some rows have none.

TRBJ2-7,NA,TRBV7-2,many,TGTGCCAGCAGCTTAGATGGGTTCGAGCAGTACTTC,CASSLDGFEQYF
TRBJ2-7,NA,TRBV9,NA,TGTGCCAGCAAGGTAGGGGTCGAGCAGTACTTC,CASKVGVEQYF
TRBJ1-6,NA,TRBV15,NA,TGTGTCACCAGCAGAGATCCGCCAGGCGGGGGCAATTCACCCCTCCACTTT,CVTSRDPPGGGNSPLHF
TRBJ2-3,NA,TRBV5-1,many,TGCGCCAGCAGCTTGCAGCGCCTGACCCCAGATACGCAGTATTTT,CASSLQRLTPDTQYF
TRBJ2-7,TRBD2,TRBV7-2,many,TGTGCCAGCAGCCTAGCGGGGGGCCAGAGGTACGAGCAGTACTTC,CASSLAGGQRYEQYF
TRBJ1-6,NA,TRBV10-3,many,TGTGCCATCAGTTTGGACAGTTATAATTCACCCCTCCACTTT,CAISLDSYNSPLHF
TRBJ2-3,NA,TRBV5-5,many,TGTGCCAGCAGCACTTCTGGGGGAGGTGCAGATACGCAGTATTTT,CASSTSGGGADTQYF
TRBJ1-1,NA,TRBV7-2,NA,TGTGCCAGCAGGATAGCAGTGAACACTGAAGCTTTCTTT,CASRIAVNTEAFF
TRBJ1-4,NA,TRBV9,NA,TGTGCCAGCAGCGTAGCTGGGGGGGCCGGAGAAAAACTGTTTTTT,CASSVAGGAGEKLFF
TRBJ2-1,TRBD2,TRBV19,many,TGTGCCAGTAGTATAGTCGGGACTAGCGGGACCGAGCAGTTCTTC,CASSIVGTSGTEQFF
TRBJ1-6,NA,TRBV5-6,many,TGTGCCAGCAGCGTATCCGGGACCCTCCACTTT,CASSVSGTLHF
TRBJ2-1,TRBD2,TRBV19,NA,TGTGCCAGCAGGACTAGCGGGAGCTCCTACAATGAGCAGTTCTTC,CASRTSGSSYNEQFF
TRBJ1-2,NA,TRBV2,few,TGTGCCAGCAGTGAAGCGCAAAGGGGAGATGGCTACACCTTC,CASSEAQRGDGYTF
TRBJ2-1,TRBD1,TRBV10-3,NA,TGTGCCATCAGTGAGATCAGGGCGGACCCACAGGGGGAGTTCTTC,CAISEIRADPQGEFF
TRBJ2-5,TRBD1,TRBV10-2,NA,TGCGCCAGCTGGGGGTCCTCCACAGGGGGCAGGGAGACCCAGTACTTC,CASWGSSTGGRETQYF
TRBJ2-1,TRBD2,TRBV24-1,NA,TGTGCCACCAGCCCTAGCGGGGGGGCCTACAATGAGCAGTTCTTC,CATSPSGGAYNEQFF
TRBJ1-6,NA,TRBV19,many,TGTGCCAGTCGGCTAGCCGAGGGTTGGGAATCCCTCCACTTT,CASRLAEGWESLHF